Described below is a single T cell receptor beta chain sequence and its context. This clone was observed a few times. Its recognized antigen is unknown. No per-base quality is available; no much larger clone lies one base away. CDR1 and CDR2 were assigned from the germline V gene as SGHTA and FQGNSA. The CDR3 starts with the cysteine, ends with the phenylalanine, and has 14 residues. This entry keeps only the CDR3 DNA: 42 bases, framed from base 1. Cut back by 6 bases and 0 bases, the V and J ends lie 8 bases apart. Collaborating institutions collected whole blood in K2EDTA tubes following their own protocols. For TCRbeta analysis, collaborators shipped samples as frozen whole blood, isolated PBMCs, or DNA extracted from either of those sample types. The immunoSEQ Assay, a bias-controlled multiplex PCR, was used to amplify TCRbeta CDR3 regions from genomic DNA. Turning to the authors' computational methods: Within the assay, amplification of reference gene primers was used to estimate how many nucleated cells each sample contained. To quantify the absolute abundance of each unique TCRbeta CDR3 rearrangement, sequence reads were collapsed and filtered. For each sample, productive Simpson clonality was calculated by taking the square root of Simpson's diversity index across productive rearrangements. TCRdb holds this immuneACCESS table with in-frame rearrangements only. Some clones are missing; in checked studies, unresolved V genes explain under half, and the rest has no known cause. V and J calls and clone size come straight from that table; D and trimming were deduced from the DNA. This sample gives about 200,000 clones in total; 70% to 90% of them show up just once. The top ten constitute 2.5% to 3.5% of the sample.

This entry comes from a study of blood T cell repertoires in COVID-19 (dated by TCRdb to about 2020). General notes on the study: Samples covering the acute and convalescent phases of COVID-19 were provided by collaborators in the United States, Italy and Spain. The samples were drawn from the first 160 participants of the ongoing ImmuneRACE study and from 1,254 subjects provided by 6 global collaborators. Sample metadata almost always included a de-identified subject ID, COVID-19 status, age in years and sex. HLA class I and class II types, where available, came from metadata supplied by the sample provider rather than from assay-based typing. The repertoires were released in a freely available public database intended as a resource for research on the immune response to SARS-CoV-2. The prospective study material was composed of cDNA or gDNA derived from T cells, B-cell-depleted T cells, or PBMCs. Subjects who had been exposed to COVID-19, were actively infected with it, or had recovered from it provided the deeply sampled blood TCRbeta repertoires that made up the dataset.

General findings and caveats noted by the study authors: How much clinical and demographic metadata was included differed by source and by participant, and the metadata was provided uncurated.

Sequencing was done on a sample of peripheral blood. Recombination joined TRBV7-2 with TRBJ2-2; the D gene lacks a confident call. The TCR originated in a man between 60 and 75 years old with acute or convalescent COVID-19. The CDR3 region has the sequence CASRVDSNTGELFF. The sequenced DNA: TGTGCCAGCAGGGTTGACTCGAACACCGGGGAGCTGTTTTTT. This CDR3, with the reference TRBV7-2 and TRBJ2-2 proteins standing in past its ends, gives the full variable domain GAGVSQSPSNKVTEKGKDVELRCDPISGHTALYWYRQSLGQGLEFLIYFQGNSAPDKSGLPSDRFSAERTGGSVSTLTIQRTQQEDSAVYLCASRVDSNTGELFFGEGSRLTVL.